A single sample gave rise to the 10 T cell receptor beta chains below, sequenced in a study of T cells in Graves' hyperthyroidism and ophthalmopathy. It was RNA transcripts that yielded the amplified TCR beta CDR3 regions. HTBI primers were employed in a first-round RT-PCR of the TCR CDR3. TCRdb fed the multiplex PCR reads into MiXCR, producing one record per CDR3 protein. Altogether around 760,000 distinct CDR3 sequences are present, approximately 40% being singletons, with the ten largest covering more than 25%. The sample comprised blood. The receptors come from a woman aged 40 to 55 with Graves' hyperthyroidism.

This clonotype was seen only a few times. The V call is TRBV10-3, the J call TRBJ1-1; D remains unclear. CDR1 ENHRY and CDR2 SYGVKD come from the germline V gene. This CDR3 has 12 amino acids. The germline V and J ends were trimmed by 10 bases and 1 base, with 10 bases remaining between them. Written as DNA, the CDR3 is TGTGCCACCGGGGATCCGAACACTGAAGCTTTCTTT. The encoded protein is CATGDPNTEAFF.

This clonotype was picked up a small number of times. This chain uses TRBV30 with TRBJ1-6; D is possibly TRBD1 (5 bases). There are 14 residues in the CDR3. The V gene lost 3 bases and the J gene lost 7 bases, with 13 bases spanning the gap. Germline V gene sequence: CDR1 GTSNPN, CDR2 SVGIG (reference sequence). The CDR3 here is CAWSVRRGNSPLHF. The CDR3 nucleotides are TGTGCCTGGAGCGTGAGGAGGGGAAATTCACCCCTCCACTTT.

The genes are TRBV20-1 and TRBJ2-5; 16 bases line up with TRBD2. The length of the CDR3 is 18 residues. Germline V lookup: CDR1 DFQATT, CDR2 SNEGSKA (reference sequence). The CDR3 sequence: CSPWGTSGGAMGRETQYF. DNA of the CDR3: TGCAGCCCCTGGGGGACTAGCGGGGGGGCGATGGGTAGGGAGACCCAGTACTTC.

This clonotype has only a few counts. The V call is TRBV7-8, the J call TRBJ1-1; D gene ambiguous. The V end lost 4 bases, the J end lost 1 base, and 10 bases lay between the germline ends. There are 14 residues in the CDR3. CDR1 is SGHVS, CDR2 FQNEAQ, per germline. The DNA of the CDR3 is TGTGCCAGCAGCTCGCCGGGTTGGAACACTGAAGCTTTCTTT. This gives the protein CASSSPGWNTEAFF.

Points on this clonotype: A single base separates this from a much larger clone, so it may be a read error. The chain joins TRBV15 to TRBJ1-1, with D tentatively TRBD1 (5 bases). From germline, CDR1 is LNHNV and CDR2 YYDKDF (reference sequence). The CDR3 covers 14 residues. CDR3 amino acids: CATSESYRNTEASF. The CDR3 region has the DNA TGTGCCACCAGCGAGAGTTACAGGAACACTGAAGCTTCCTTT.

This chain links TRBV6-2 or TRBV6-3 with TRBJ2-5; D possibly corresponds to TRBD2 (5 bases). V gave up 7 bases and J gave up 7 bases, with 13 bases separating them. CDR1 and CDR2 from the germline V gene are MNHEY and SVGEGT. The CDR3 is made up of 12 amino acids. CDR3 bases: TGTGCCAGCACTACTAGTTACGGGACCCAGTACTTC. It translates to CASTTSYGTQYF.

This sequence joins TRBV7-3 and TRBJ2-3, with TRBD2 matching over 11 bases. The CDR3 consists of 13 residues. Germline lookup yields CDR1 SGHTA and CDR2 FQGTGA. V shed 9 bases, J shed 6 bases, and the junction held 5 bases outside the gene matches. DNA of the CDR3: TGTGCCAGTACTAGCGGGAGAGGGGATACGCAGTATTTT. This codes for CASTSGRGDTQYF.

Details on this clonotype: It may be a read error: a sequence one base away is much more abundant. The V gene is TRBV10-3, the J gene TRBJ1-1; weak D call: TRBD1 (5 bases). V dropped 0 bases and J dropped 13 bases, with 15 bases sitting between them. CDR1 ENHRY and CDR2 SYGVKD come from the germline V gene. This CDR3 spans 13 amino acids. The CDR3 coding sequence is TGTGCCATCAGTGAGTCTCCCAGTCTGACAGTTTTCTTT. Translating it yields CAISESPSLTVFF.

DNA for the CDR3: TGTGCCAGCAGACCCAAATGGGGGGGCGGCACAGATACGCAGTATTTT. Its translation is CASRPKWGGGTDTQYF. The V and J genes are TRBV7-9 and TRBJ2-3, with D perhaps TRBD2 (7 bases). CDR1 is SEHNR, CDR2 FQNEAQ, per germline (reference sequence). Trimming took 6 bases from V and 1 from J, leaving 17 bases between them. The CDR3 contains 16 residues.

This clonotype came up many times. The chain is built from TRBV7-9 and TRBJ2-2; 8 bases align to TRBD1. Germline V CDR1 and CDR2: SEHNR, FQNEAQ (reference sequence). There are 15 residues in the CDR3. Trimming at V came to 4 bases and at J to 5 bases, leaving 6 bases not matched to a gene. The CDR3 DNA reads as TGTGCCAGCAGCTCTCGGACAGGGCTGACCGGGGAGCTGTTTTTT. This codes for CASSSRTGLTGELFF.